Below are 10 T cell receptor beta chains sequenced from a single sample in a study of blood T cell repertoires in COVID-19. Measured with immunoSEQ multiplex PCR; TCRdb has only the in-frame clones, and not every one. The repertoire holds a few hundred thousand clones, approximately 85% seen once, with roughly 11% in the top ten. Source material: peripheral blood. The receptors here all came from a woman in her seventies with acute or convalescent COVID-19.

The chain joins TRBV5-1 to TRBJ2-1; the D gene is possibly TRBD1 (5 bases). The germline gives CDR1 SGHRS, CDR2 YFSETQ. V was cut by 4 bases and J by 4 bases, with 15 bases left in between. The CDR3 extends over 15 amino acids. CDR3 sequence (DNA): TGCGCCAGCAGCCCAGGTGGGGCGGTTTACAATGAGCAGTTCTTC. It is translated as CASSPGGAVYNEQFF. The full variable domain, with the rest looked up from reference TRBV5-1 and TRBJ2-1, is KAGVTQTPRYLIKTRGQQVTLSCSPISGHRSVSWYQQTPGQGLQFLFEYFSETQRNKGNFPGRFSGRQFSNSRSEMNVSTLELGDSALYLCASSPGGAVYNEQFFGPGTRLTVL.

The count of this clone is one. The chain combines TRBV30 with TRBJ1-1; D not certain. V lost 4 bases and J lost 0, with 9 bases in between. The CDR3 covers 13 residues. Germline-derived CDR1 and CDR2 are GTSNPN and SVGIG (reference sequence). CDR3 in DNA: TGTGCCTGGACTAGAGGGTTGAACACTGAAGCTTTCTTT. Translating gives CAWTRGLNTEAFF.

Only one count was recorded for this clone. The rearrangement uses TRBV2 and TRBJ1-3; D might be TRBD1 (6 bases). The germline V gene encodes CDR1 SNHLY and CDR2 FYNNEI. Trimming pared 11 bases from V and 2 bases from J, leaving 10 bases between. The CDR3 totals 12 residues. The CDR3 nucleotides read TGTGCCGGGGGGGCAACTGGAAACACCATATATTTT. Residues: CAGGATGNTIYF.

V and J are TRBV5-4 and TRBJ1-1; TRBD1 is a possible D gene (5 bases). V was cut by 4 bases and J by 3 bases, with 10 bases left in between. The CDR3 is 13 residues long. CDR1 is SGHNT, CDR2 YYREEE, per germline (reference sequence). In nucleotides, the CDR3 is TGTGCCAGCAGCCCGGGGGGGGACACTGAAGCTTTCTTT. Amino acid sequence: CASSPGGDTEAFF.

CDR3 sequence: CASSSRQGAKVAEAFF. The DNA of the CDR3 is TGCGCCAGCAGCTCAAGACAGGGGGCGAAGGTGGCTGAAGCTTTCTTT. The chain links TRBV5-1 to TRBJ1-1; 10 nucleotides line up with TRBD1. Trimming cost V 3 bases and J 6 bases; bases outside gene matches: 11. From germline, CDR1 is SGHRS and CDR2 YFSETQ. This CDR3 is 16 amino acids long.

The genes are TRBV5-1 and TRBJ1-1; 7 bases map to TRBD1. CDR1 is SGHRS and CDR2 is YFSETQ in the germline V gene. V dropped 0 bases and J dropped 2; count of bases not matched to a gene: 13. This CDR3 region has 18 residues. Here the CDR3 reads CASSLVTGPTKINTEAFF. In nucleotides, the CDR3 is TGCGCCAGCAGCTTGGTGACAGGGCCGACAAAGATCAACACTGAAGCTTTCTTT.

The chain is built from TRBV5-6 and TRBJ1-5; 9 bases are shared with TRBD1. CDR1 and CDR2 (germline): SGHDT, YYEEEE. The ends lost 3 bases at V and 4 bases at J; junction bases unmatched: 5. CDR3 size: 15 residues. The CDR3 region is CASSYRGPGNQPQHF. In nucleotides, the CDR3 is TGTGCCAGCAGCTACAGGGGGCCTGGAAATCAGCCCCAGCATTTT.

The CDR3 sequence is CASSATTGPLPARNGYTF. CDR3 coding DNA: TGTGCCAGCAGCGCAACGACAGGGCCCCTTCCTGCGAGGAATGGCTACACCTTC. The chain carries TRBV9 and TRBJ1-2; 7 bases are shared with TRBD1. CDR1 is SGDLS, CDR2 YYNGEE, per germline. Unmatched junction bases numbered 20, after V lost 3 bases and J lost 6 bases. This CDR3 comprises 18 residues.

This clone was seen more than once but under ten times. The chain recombines TRBV5-1 with TRBJ1-2, with 9 bases lining up with TRBD1. The CDR3 contains 15 residues. V shed 3 bases and J 4 bases; nucleotides not matched to a gene: 7. Germline CDR1 and CDR2: SGHRS and YFSETQ. The CDR3 loop is CASSWGQGQTYGYTF. The CDR3, as DNA: TGCGCCAGCAGCTGGGGACAGGGACAGACCTATGGCTACACCTTC.

The rearrangement joins TRBV4-1 to TRBJ2-1; D gene ambiguous. The V end lost 3 bases, the J end lost 6 bases, and 15 bases lay between the germline ends. There are 15 residues in the CDR3. From germline, CDR1 is MGHRA and CDR2 YSYEKL. The CDR3 loop is CASSQMGLTVNEQFF. In DNA form, the CDR3 reads TGCGCCAGCAGCCAGATGGGCCTAACGGTCAATGAGCAGTTCTTC.